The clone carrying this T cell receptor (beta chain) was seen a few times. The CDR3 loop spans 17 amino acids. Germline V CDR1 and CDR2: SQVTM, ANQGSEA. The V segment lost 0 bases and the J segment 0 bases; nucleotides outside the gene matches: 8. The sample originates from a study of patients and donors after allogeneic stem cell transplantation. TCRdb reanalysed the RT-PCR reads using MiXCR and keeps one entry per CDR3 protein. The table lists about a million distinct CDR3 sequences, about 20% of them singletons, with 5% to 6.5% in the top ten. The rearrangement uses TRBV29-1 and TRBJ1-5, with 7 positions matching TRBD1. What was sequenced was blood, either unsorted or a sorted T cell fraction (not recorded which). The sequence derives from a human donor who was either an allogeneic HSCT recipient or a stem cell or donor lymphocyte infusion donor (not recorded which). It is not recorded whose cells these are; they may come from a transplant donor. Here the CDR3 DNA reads TGCAGCGTTGAAGATTCCCCGACAGGGAATAGCAATCAGCCCCAGCATTTT. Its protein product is CSVEDSPTGNSNQPQHF.